These 29 T cell receptor beta chains were sequenced from one sample in a study of cytomegalovirus exposure and HLA in healthy donors. Vbeta (60) and Jbeta (13) primers were used in the PCR. Using immunoSEQ multiplex PCR, the repertoire was profiled, and TCRdb retains in-frame clones only, with some absent. This table has 180,000 or so clones, roughly 75% appearing once. What was sequenced was PBMCs. The receptors originated from a woman in her twenties or thirties in good health and CMV-seronegative.

This sequence joins TRBV15 and TRBJ2-7; D call uncertain. This CDR3 has 14 amino acids. V was cut by 1 base and J by 2 bases, with 9 bases left in between. Germline assignment: CDR1 LNHNV and CDR2 YYDKDF (reference sequence). The CDR3 sequence is CATSRGQATYEQYF. DNA for the CDR3: TGTGCCACCAGCAGAGGTCAGGCTACCTACGAGCAGTACTTC. Drawing the rest from reference TRBV15 and TRBJ2-7, the complete variable domain is DAMVIQNPRYQVTQFGKPVTLSCSQTLNHNVMYWYQQKSSQAPKLLFHYYDKDFNNEADTPDNFQSRRPNTSFCFLDIRSPGLGDTAMYLCATSRGQATYEQYFGPGTRLTVT.

V and J are TRBV25-1 and TRBJ1-1, with TRBD1 matching over 10 bases. Per the germline V gene, CDR1 is MGHDK and CDR2 is SYGVNS. This CDR3 comprises 15 residues. With 7 bases clipped from V and 6 bases from J, the junction kept 11 bases outside the gene matches. CDR3 bases: TGTGCCAGCACTCCTCGGGCGGGGACAGGGGCTGAAGCTTTCTTT. It encodes CASTPRAGTGAEAFF. Together with reference TRBV25-1 and TRBJ1-1, the CDR3 gives the full variable domain: EADIYQTPRYLVIGTGKKITLECSQTMGHDKMYWYQQDPGMELHLIHYSYGVNSTEKGDLSSESTVSRIRTEHFPLTLESARPSHTSQYLCASTPRAGTGAEAFFGQGTRLTVV.

V usage is TRBV30 and J usage is TRBJ2-5; tentative D call: TRBD2 (5 bases). From germline, CDR1 is GTSNPN and CDR2 SVGIG (reference sequence). The CDR3 contains 13 residues. Trimming removed 2 bases from V and 4 bases from J, with 11 bases in between. CDR3 in amino acids: CAWSPGYRETQYF. The CDR3 DNA reads as TGTGCCTGGAGTCCGGGGTACCGAGAGACCCAGTACTTC.

CDR3 nucleotide sequence: TGTGCCAGCCAGGGAGGGTTCAAGGATCAGCCCCAGCATTTT. Amino acid sequence: CASQGGFKDQPQHF. This sequence joins TRBV6-1 and TRBJ1-5, with D perhaps matching TRBD1 (5 bases). Germline CDR1 and CDR2: MNHNS and SASEGT. The ends were cut back, 8 bases at V and 5 bases at J, with 16 bases in the middle. This CDR3 is 14 amino acids long.

This chain joins TRBV7-9 and TRBJ2-1; D is unclear. CDR3 size: 13 residues. Germline CDR1 and CDR2: SEHNR and FQNEAQ (reference sequence). V lost 1 base and J 9 bases, leaving 10 bases between the germline ends. The CDR3 reads CASSLVLVPEQFF. CDR3 coding DNA: TGTGCCAGCAGCTTAGTGCTAGTCCCTGAGCAGTTCTTC.

The genes are TRBV7-6 and TRBJ2-7; D gene unclear. The CDR3 is 13 amino acids. Trimming took off 3 bases at V and 2 bases at J, with 8 bases between the two ends. Germline V gene lookup returns CDR1 SGHVS and CDR2 FNYEAQ. The CDR3 loop reads CASSFREPYEQYF. The CDR3 bases are TGTGCCAGCAGCTTTAGAGAACCCTACGAGCAGTACTTC.

V and J are TRBV5-1 and TRBJ2-3; TRBD2 is a possible D gene (7 bases). There are 17 residues in the CDR3. Germline V gene lookup returns CDR1 SGHRS and CDR2 YFSETQ. V was cut by 4 bases and J by 4 bases, with 22 bases left in between. In nucleotides, the CDR3 is TGCGCCAGCAGCGTACTCCCAAGGGGGGGGACGGCAGATACGCAGTATTTT. Translated, it gives CASSVLPRGGTADTQYF.

CDR3 protein: CAWRLVTQETQYF. The CDR3 bases are TGTGCCTGGAGACTAGTCACTCAAGAGACCCAGTACTTC. The chain recombines TRBV30 with TRBJ2-5, with D perhaps matching TRBD2 (5 bases). This CDR3 is 13 amino acids long. V lost 3 bases to trimming and J lost 2 bases, with 10 bases between them. Per the germline V gene, CDR1 is GTSNPN and CDR2 is SVGIG (reference sequence).

V is TRBV27 and J is TRBJ1-5; D ambiguous. The CDR3 contains 15 residues. V was clipped by 3 bases and J by 2 bases, with 11 bases between them. Germline CDR1 is MNHEY and CDR2 is SMNVEV (reference sequence). In nucleotides, the CDR3 is TGTGCCAGCAGTTTTGGCATAGCCGGCAATCAGCCCCAGCATTTT. Protein product: CASSFGIAGNQPQHF.

The chain joins TRBV9 to TRBJ2-1, with 7 bases that match TRBD1. After removal of 4 bases from V and 7 bases from J, the junction contained 14 bases not matched to a gene. This CDR3 comprises 16 residues. CDR1 is SGDLS and CDR2 is YYNGEE in the germline V gene. The chain's CDR3 is CASSPSAGGTGNEQFF. The CDR3 DNA reads TGTGCCAGCAGCCCCAGCGCAGGGGGAACGGGAAATGAGCAGTTCTTC. The full variable domain, with the rest looked up from reference TRBV9 and TRBJ2-1, is DSGVTQTPKHLITATGQRVTLRCSPRSGDLSVYWYQQSLDQGLQFLIQYYNGEERAKGNILERFSAQQFPDLHSELNLSSLELGDSALYFCASSPSAGGTGNEQFFGPGTRLTVL.

DNA for the CDR3: TGCAGTGCTAGTTACCGGAGAGGGGCTTTCTTT. Translated, it gives CSASYRRGAFF. The V call is TRBV20-1, the J call TRBJ1-1; D uncertain. Germline CDR1 DFQATT, CDR2 SNEGSKA (reference sequence). This CDR3 contains 11 residues. V was cut by 3 bases and J by 11 bases, with 13 bases left in between.

The chain carries TRBV7-6 and TRBJ2-7; TRBD1 matches 9 bases. There are 14 residues in the CDR3. Germline values: CDR1 SGHVS, CDR2 FNYEAQ. V lost 0 bases, J lost 6 bases, and 3 bases stayed unmatched. CDR3 DNA sequence: TGTGCCAGCAGCTTAGCGGGACAGGGACCCGAGCAGTACTTC. It specifies CASSLAGQGPEQYF. The whole variable domain, remainder taken from reference TRBV7-6 and TRBJ2-7, is GAGVSQSPRYKVTKRGQDVALRCDPISGHVSLYWYRQALGQGPEFLTYFNYEAQQDKSGLPNDRFSAERPEGSISTLTIQRTEQRDSAMYRCASSLAGQGPEQYFGPGTRLTVT.

The V call is TRBV7-6, the J call TRBJ2-5, with 11 nucleotides matching TRBD2. The CDR3 sequence is 16 residues long. V lost 5 bases to trimming and J lost 0 bases; unmatched junction nucleotides: 5. The germline V gene has CDR1 SGHVS and CDR2 FNYEAQ. CDR3 loop: CASSLASGGNQETQYF. The CDR3 DNA reads as TGTGCCAGCAGCCTTGCTAGCGGGGGGAACCAAGAGACCCAGTACTTC. Full variable domain (rest looked up from reference TRBV7-6 and TRBJ2-5): GAGVSQSPRYKVTKRGQDVALRCDPISGHVSLYWYRQALGQGPEFLTYFNYEAQQDKSGLPNDRFSAERPEGSISTLTIQRTEQRDSAMYRCASSLASGGNQETQYFGPGTRLLVL.

The rearrangement links TRBV2 to TRBJ1-2; TRBD1 matches at 7 bases. Germline-derived CDR1 and CDR2 are SNHLY and FYNNEI. This CDR3 has 15 amino acids. V dropped 0 bases and J dropped 5; count of bases not matched to a gene: 6. CDR3 amino acids: CASSEAGGRGYGYTF. CDR3 sequence (DNA): TGTGCCAGCAGTGAAGCAGGGGGCAGGGGGTATGGCTACACCTTC.

The rearrangement uses TRBV13 and TRBJ2-3; 12 positions match TRBD2. With 5 bases clipped from V and 0 bases from J, the junction kept 6 bases outside the gene matches. This CDR3 spans 17 amino acids. Germline V gene data show CDR1 as PRHDT and CDR2 as FYEKMQ (reference sequence). CDR3 bases: TGTGCCAGCAGCCCTCGGACTAGCGGGGTTAGCACAGATACGCAGTATTTT. It codes for CASSPRTSGVSTDTQYF.

The V call is TRBV7-9, the J call TRBJ1-2; possibly TRBD1 for D (6 bases). Germline loops: CDR1 SEHNR, CDR2 FQNEAQ (reference sequence). V was clipped by 5 bases and J by 6 bases, with 16 bases between them. The CDR3 covers 14 residues. The CDR3 region has the DNA TGTGCCAGCAGCCTCCGACAGGAATTAGATGGCTACACCTTC. As protein: CASSLRQELDGYTF.

The J gene is TRBJ2-7, the V gene TRBV27; TRBD2 matches at 7 bases. Germline V gene lookup returns CDR1 MNHEY and CDR2 SMNVEV (reference sequence). The CDR3 is 15 residues long. V shed 2 bases and J 7 bases; nucleotides not matched to a gene: 11. CDR3 nucleotides: TGTGCCAGCAGTTTAGGTGCCGGGAGGCCACGGGAGCAGTACTTC. Protein: CASSLGAGRPREQYF.

This clone was counted between two and nine times. V is TRBV2 and J is TRBJ2-7; a weak D match, TRBD1 (5 bases). Per the germline V gene, CDR1 is SNHLY and CDR2 is FYNNEI. V was cut by 4 bases and J by 6 bases, with 13 bases left in between. The CDR3 is 13 amino acids. The CDR3: CASSVGQGGEQYF. The CDR3 coding sequence is TGTGCCAGCAGTGTAGGGCAGGGCGGCGAGCAGTACTTC.

V gene TRBV7-6 combines with J gene TRBJ2-1, with 12 bases matching TRBD2. From germline, CDR1 is SGHVS and CDR2 FNYEAQ. V was pared by 0 bases and J by 8 bases, with 8 bases of the junction left unmatched. The CDR3 spans 17 residues. The CDR3 loop reads CASSLAWASGGAHEQFF. CDR3 sequence (DNA): TGTGCCAGCAGCTTAGCGTGGGCTAGCGGGGGGGCACATGAGCAGTTCTTC.

The chain employs TRBV30 and TRBJ1-4; a possible D gene is TRBD1 (6 bases). This CDR3 contains 15 residues. The germline CDR1 and CDR2 sequences are GTSNPN and SVGIG (reference sequence). V dropped 0 bases and J dropped 3 bases, with 11 bases sitting between them. The CDR3 region has the DNA TGTGCCTGGAGTGTGGGTGCAGGGGCTAATGAAAAACTGTTTTTT. Translation: CAWSVGAGANEKLFF.

A few counts support this clone. The CDR3 is CASSEDRGRYQPQHF. The CDR3 DNA reads TGTGCCAGCAGCGAGGACAGGGGGCGATATCAGCCCCAGCATTTT. The chain links TRBV2 to TRBJ1-5; 11 nucleotides line up with TRBD1. The junction had 6 bases not matched to a gene; V was cut back by 6 bases and J by 5 bases. The CDR3 is 15 residues long. Per germline, CDR1 SNHLY and CDR2 FYNNEI.

The V and J genes are TRBV5-6 and TRBJ2-6, with D possibly matching TRBD2 (6 bases). This CDR3 has 16 amino acids. V was shortened by 4 bases and J by 4 bases, with 15 bases between the two germline ends. Germline V lookup: CDR1 SGHDT, CDR2 YYEEEE. The CDR3 is CASSPRRELGANVLTF. The CDR3 nucleotides are TGTGCCAGCAGCCCGAGGAGGGAATTAGGGGCCAACGTCCTGACTTTC. Using reference TRBV5-6 and TRBJ2-6 for the parts outside the CDR3, the full variable domain is DAGVTQSPTHLIKTRGQQVTLRCSPKSGHDTVSWYQQALGQGPQFIFQYYEEEERQRGNFPDRFSGHQFPNYSSELNVNALLLGDSALYLCASSPRRELGANVLTFGAGSRLTVL.

As DNA, the CDR3 is TGCGCCAGCAGCTTGATGAGGTCAGATACGCAGTATTTT. This translates into CASSLMRSDTQYF. The chain joins TRBV5-1 to TRBJ2-3; unclear D gene. The CDR3 has 13 residues. Germline V lookup: CDR1 SGHRS, CDR2 YFSETQ. Between the trimmed V and J ends, which lost 1 base and 4 bases, there was a span of 7 bases.

The chain is built from TRBV19 and TRBJ2-7; 7 bases are a match to TRBD1. The V and J ends lost 7 bases and 3 bases, in that order; junction bases with no gene match: 12. The CDR3 is made up of 15 amino acids. Germline V gene sequence: CDR1 LNHDA, CDR2 SQIVND (reference sequence). CDR3 nucleotide sequence: TGTGCCAGTAACCTGGACAGGAGATTTTTCTACGAGCAGTACTTC. Protein sequence: CASNLDRRFFYEQYF.

The CDR3 sequence: CASSYSAGARTYEQYF. The CDR3, as DNA: TGTGCCAGCAGTTACTCCGCGGGGGCAAGGACCTACGAGCAGTACTTC. The rearrangement links TRBV6-5 to TRBJ2-7, with D perhaps matching TRBD2 (7 bases). There are 16 residues in the CDR3. Germline-derived CDR1 and CDR2 are MNHEY and SVGAGI. V lost 0 bases to trimming and J lost 2 bases, with 14 bases between them.

This clone was seen a few times. The rearrangement links TRBV19 to TRBJ1-1; D possibly corresponds to TRBD1 (6 bases). This CDR3 spans 13 amino acids. V was pared by 5 bases and J by 6 bases, with 13 bases between. Germline CDR1 LNHDA, CDR2 SQIVND (reference sequence). CDR3 residues: CASSAPDSSEAFF. The CDR3 coding sequence is TGTGCCAGTAGTGCACCGGACAGTTCTGAAGCTTTCTTT.

The rearrangement joins TRBV9 to TRBJ1-6; 9 bases map to TRBD1. The V and J ends lost 3 bases and 6 bases, in that order; junction bases with no gene match: 7. The CDR3 contains 16 residues. Germline CDR1 SGDLS, CDR2 YYNGEE. The CDR3 coding sequence is TGTGCCAGCAGCGCGGGGATGACAGGGGGTAATTCACCCCTCCACTTT. Protein product: CASSAGMTGGNSPLHF. Based on the CDR3 plus reference TRBV9 and TRBJ1-6, the full variable domain is DSGVTQTPKHLITATGQRVTLRCSPRSGDLSVYWYQQSLDQGLQFLIQYYNGEERAKGNILERFSAQQFPDLHSELNLSSLELGDSALYFCASSAGMTGGNSPLHFGNGTRLTVT.

This clone was counted only a few times. The chain has TRBV7-8 and TRBJ1-3, with D perhaps matching TRBD1 (6 bases). The CDR3 has 15 residues. The V gene lost 1 base and the J gene lost 0 bases, with 7 bases spanning the gap. CDR1 and CDR2 (germline): SGHVS, FQNEAQ. The CDR3 sequence is CASSLGGGSGNTIYF. The DNA of the CDR3 is TGTGCCAGCAGCTTAGGAGGGGGCTCTGGAAACACCATATATTTT.

The chain carries TRBV9 and TRBJ1-1; D call uncertain. Germline lookup yields CDR1 SGDLS and CDR2 YYNGEE. Deletions cut 0 bases from V and 4 bases from J, with 13 bases between. The CDR3 runs 15 residues. CDR3 residues: CASSVAAGSGTEAFF. CDR3 bases: TGTGCCAGCAGCGTAGCGGCAGGCAGCGGCACTGAAGCTTTCTTT.